The 16 T cell receptor beta chains below all came from one sample that was sequenced in a study of T cell repertoires in cytomegalovirus infection (dated by TCRdb to between 2019 and 2020). The treatment or condition label here, explained by the study, means: in vitro stimulation with specific CMV peptide epitopes to enrich CMV-specific T cells. These receptors' antigens are unknown. The instrument given in TCRdb is Illumina HiSeq 1500. The raw public reads went through TCRdb reprocessing: fastp at Q25, MiXCR clone calling, in-frame beta chains kept. All rows with the same CDR3 protein become a single entry with the most common DNA and genes. This sample comprises roughly 500,000 distinct CDR3 sequences, about 39% of them detected only once. The ten largest make up just under 45% of the sample. Specimen: cultured PBMCs, collected from culture after CMV antigen stimulation. These receptor sequences come from a human donor in good health (CMV status not recorded). Some clones in this sample may be carry-over from other donors' samples.

The chain employs TRBV6-2 or TRBV6-3 and TRBJ2-2; D is ambiguous. CDR3 length: 14 residues. Trimming took off 6 bases at V and 6 bases at J, with 14 bases between the two ends. CDR1 and CDR2 (germline): MNHEY, SVGEGT. The CDR3 region is CASSVTVSAGELFF. CDR3 sequence (DNA): TGTGCCAGCAGCGTCACAGTTTCTGCCGGGGAGCTGTTTTTT.

This clonotype was counted a single time. The chain combines TRBV5-5 with TRBJ1-3, with D maybe TRBD1 (6 bases). Germline V gene data show CDR1 as SGHKS and CDR2 as YYEKEE (reference sequence). This CDR3 spans 15 amino acids. With 4 bases removed from V and 2 bases from J, the gap between germline ends came to 13 bases. CDR3 DNA sequence: TGTGCCAGCAGCGTGGACAGCCTGGCTGGAAACACCATATATTTT. Translated: CASSVDSLAGNTIYF.

In this sample, this clonotype turned up a few times. The chain couples TRBV6-5 to TRBJ1-5, with D possibly being TRBD1 (6 bases). This CDR3 spans 15 amino acids. V dropped 0 bases and J dropped 2 bases, with 8 bases sitting between them. The germline CDR1 and CDR2 sequences are MNHEY and SVGAGI. CDR3 sequence reads: CASSYSKGGNQPQHF. Written as DNA, the CDR3 is TGTGCCAGCAGTTACTCGAAGGGGGGCAATCAGCCCCAGCATTTT.

The chain uses TRBV5-1 and TRBJ2-3; D is possibly TRBD2 (5 bases). The V end was cut by 2 bases, the J end by 6 bases, with 13 bases between. The CDR3 runs 14 residues. The germline CDR1 and CDR2 sequences are SGHRS and YFSETQ. CDR3 bases: TGCGCCAGCAGCTTTGACATAGCGCAGGATACGCAGTATTTT. Translation: CASSFDIAQDTQYF.

The chain recombines TRBV12-3 or TRBV12-4 with TRBJ2-3; no firm D call. This CDR3 is built from 12 residues. V lost 6 bases and J 5 bases, leaving 9 bases between the germline ends. CDR3 nucleotides: TGTGCCAGCAGAAACTACCGAGATACGCAGTATTTT. Translating gives CASRNYRDTQYF.

This clonotype was seen a few times. The V call is TRBV7-9, the J call TRBJ2-1; D not resolved. Germline CDR1 SEHNR, CDR2 FQNEAQ (reference sequence). Trimming took 1 base from V and 7 from J, leaving 14 bases between them. The CDR3 extends over 15 amino acids. The CDR3 sequence is CASSLDVWDQNEQFF. The CDR3 DNA follows: TGTGCCAGCAGCTTAGATGTGTGGGATCAAAATGAGCAGTTCTTC.

This clonotype was detected a few times. The CDR3 loop reads CASSPGLAGGIDEQFF. In DNA, the CDR3 is TGTGCCAGCAGTCCGGGACTAGCGGGGGGTATCGATGAGCAGTTCTTC. This rearrangement joins TRBV2 to TRBJ2-1; 15 bases map to TRBD2. The CDR3 consists of 16 residues. V was pared by 5 bases and J by 8 bases, with 7 bases of the junction left unmatched. Germline loops: CDR1 SNHLY, CDR2 FYNNEI.

V and J are TRBV5-1 and TRBJ2-5; D uncertain. Trimming left V 2 bases short and J 5 bases short, with 16 bases between. Germline CDR1 reads SGHRS; CDR2 reads YFSETQ. The CDR3 contains 15 residues. For the CDR3, the DNA is TGCGCCAGCAGCTTTCGACCGGGCGGTCAGGAGACCCAGTACTTC. It translates to CASSFRPGGQETQYF.

DNA for the CDR3: TGCGCCAGCAGCCGCCTAAGCAGGGGCTATGGCTACACCTTC. It codes for CASSRLSRGYGYTF. The chain combines TRBV4-1 with TRBJ1-2; a possible D gene is TRBD1 (6 bases). The V end lost 4 bases, the J end lost 4 bases, and 13 bases lay between the germline ends. In germline, CDR1 is MGHRA, CDR2 YSYEKL. The CDR3 spans 14 residues.

Only one count was recorded for this clonotype. The chain combines TRBV20-1 with TRBJ1-2; D is uncertain. CDR1 DFQATT and CDR2 SNEGSKA come from the germline V gene (reference sequence). The CDR3 contains 13 residues. Deletions cut 3 bases from V and 7 bases from J, with 15 bases between. CDR3: CSASVKASPGYTF. CDR3 bases: TGCAGTGCTAGCGTTAAGGCATCGCCTGGCTACACCTTC.

The chain couples TRBV10-3 to TRBJ2-7; D may be TRBD2 (6 bases). V dropped 5 bases and J dropped 0 bases, with 14 bases sitting between them. Per the germline V gene, CDR1 is ENHRY and CDR2 is SYGVKD. There are 15 residues in the CDR3. This chain's CDR3 is CAISFGRQHSYEQYF. The CDR3 bases are TGTGCCATCAGTTTTGGGAGGCAGCACTCCTACGAGCAGTACTTC.

CDR3 coding DNA: TGTGCCAGCAGCTTACTAGGCGGTTCCCACAATGAGCAGTTCTTC. This translates into CASSLLGGSHNEQFF. The chain uses TRBV7-6 and TRBJ2-1; D uncertain. CDR3 size: 15 residues. In germline, CDR1 is SGHVS, CDR2 FNYEAQ. Trimming stripped 2 bases from V and 5 bases from J, with 13 bases between.

This chain connects TRBV7-2 to TRBJ2-5; a possible D gene is TRBD2 (5 bases). CDR1 and CDR2 from the germline V gene are SGHTA and FQGNSA. V lost 3 bases and J lost 5, with 16 bases in between. The CDR3 contains 15 residues. The CDR3 region is CASSLSGRAGETQYF. The CDR3 DNA reads as TGTGCCAGCAGCTTGAGCGGCCGAGCCGGGGAGACCCAGTACTTC.

This clonotype appeared a few times. The J gene is TRBJ2-2, the V gene TRBV27; D remains ambiguous. Germline loops: CDR1 MNHEY, CDR2 SMNVEV (reference sequence). The CDR3 sequence is 14 residues long. V lost 7 bases to trimming and J lost 4 bases, with 13 bases between them. The CDR3 sequence is CASTRRFGTGELFF. The CDR3 DNA follows: TGTGCCAGCACTAGGCGCTTCGGCACCGGGGAGCTGTTTTTT.

In this sample, this clonotype turned up a few times. This chain uses TRBV7-2 with TRBJ2-1, with 10 nucleotides matching TRBD2. J was trimmed by 15 bases and V by 2 bases; bases with no gene match: 13. Germline V CDR1 and CDR2: SGHTA, FQGNSA. The CDR3 runs to 15 residues. The DNA of the CDR3 is TGTGCCAGCAGCTTAAGGGGGGTTAGCGGGGGGCCACCGTTCTTC. Translated, it gives CASSLRGVSGGPPFF.

This clonotype was recorded many times. The chain employs TRBV7-8 and TRBJ2-5; 9 bases agree with TRBD1. After removal of 6 bases from V and 4 bases from J, the junction contained 9 bases not matched to a gene. CDR1 SGHVS and CDR2 FQNEAQ come from the germline V gene. The CDR3 is 15 residues long. The CDR3 bases are TGTGCCAGCAGGCTTACAGGGGGCTTCAGAGAGACCCAGTACTTC. Protein product: CASRLTGGFRETQYF.